One and the same sample provided the 24 T cell receptor beta chains below, sequenced in a study of T cells in Graves' hyperthyroidism and ophthalmopathy (dated by TCRdb to between 2019 and 2020). The library was prepared using multiplex PCR. The data were produced on an Illumina HiSeq 2000. Amplification of TCR beta CDR3 regions was carried out from RNA transcripts. For the first round of RT-PCR on the TCR CDR3, the HTBI primer set was used together with the Qiagen OneStep RT-PCR kit. Clones were called with MiXCR by TCRdb after fastp trimmed the public reads at Q25, and only in-frame beta chains were retained. All rows with the same CDR3 protein become a single entry with the most common DNA and genes. The sample table lists fewer than 650,000 distinct CDR3 sequences, 12% to 15% of them with a count of one. The ten biggest clones cover roughly 7.1% of the sample. The sample taken for sequencing was blood. Source of these receptors: a woman under 30 with Graves' ophthalmopathy.

This clonotype was seen only a few times. A read error may be the cause here, since a much bigger clone is one base away. The chain has TRBV30 and TRBJ2-7; D is possibly TRBD2 (6 bases). The germline V gene encodes CDR1 GTSNPN and CDR2 SVGIG (reference sequence). This CDR3 region has 13 residues. DNA of the CDR3: TGTGCCTGGAGTGCGACCGGGTTTCGGGAGCGGTACTTC. Encoded protein: CAWSATGFRERYF.

The sample holds a few counts of this clonotype. V is TRBV12-3 or TRBV12-4 and J is TRBJ2-2, with 8 bases aligning to TRBD2. V shed 7 bases and J 6 bases; nucleotides not matched to a gene: 13. This CDR3 contains 16 residues. The CDR3 here is CASTPRRLASPGELFF. CDR3 in DNA: TGTGCCAGCACCCCGAGGAGACTAGCGTCTCCCGGGGAGCTGTTTTTT.

This clonotype has more than one count but fewer than ten. CDR3 protein: CASSYEAGGLNTGELFF. DNA for the CDR3: TGTGCCAGCAGTTACGAAGCGGGAGGGCTGAACACCGGGGAGCTGTTTTTT. The chain combines TRBV6-5 with TRBJ2-2; 10 nucleotides line up with TRBD2. The CDR3 is 17 residues long. The V gene end was trimmed by 2 bases and the J gene end by 1 base; junction bases not matched to a gene: 4. Germline-derived CDR1 and CDR2 are MNHEY and SVGAGI.

With respect to this clonotype: A much larger clone differs by one base, so this may be a read error. The final CDR3 position lacks the conserved phenylalanine or tryptophan, pointing to a likely read error. The chain carries TRBV4-3 and TRBJ2-1; 10 positions agree with TRBD2. The CDR3 is 16 amino acids. With 6 bases clipped from V and 5 bases from J, the junction kept 10 bases outside the gene matches. Germline V gene sequence: CDR1 LGHNA, CDR2 YSLEER. DNA for the CDR3: TGCGCCAGCAGTCTATTAGCGGGAGGCGGGGACAATGAGCAGTTCCTC. Encoded protein: CASSLLAGGGDNEQFL.

This clonotype was observed a few times. The chain couples TRBV27 to TRBJ1-2; 9 bases line up with TRBD1. Germline loops: CDR1 MNHEY, CDR2 SMNVEV (reference sequence). V was clipped by 6 bases and J by 6 bases; unmatched bases: 2. This CDR3 contains 12 residues. The CDR3 coding sequence is TGTGCCAGCAGGACAGGGGGGGATGGCTACACCTTC. Its translation is CASRTGGDGYTF.

This clonotype was seen ten or more times. The J gene is TRBJ2-7, the V gene TRBV4-1, with D maybe TRBD2 (6 bases). The V end lost 2 bases, the J end lost 2 bases, and 13 bases lay between the germline ends. The V gene's germline CDR1 is MGHRA and CDR2 YSYEKL. This CDR3 is 15 amino acids long. The DNA of the CDR3 is TGCGCCAGCAGCCAACCAAGGGACTCTCCCTACGAGCAGTACTTC. It specifies CASSQPRDSPYEQYF.

The rearrangement uses TRBV19 and TRBJ2-3; D call uncertain. CDR1 is LNHDA, CDR2 SQIVND, per germline (reference sequence). Deletions cut 4 bases from V and 2 bases from J, with 7 bases between. The CDR3 is made up of 13 amino acids. The CDR3 DNA reads as TGTGCCAGTAGTAATTTAATCACAGATACGCAGTATTTT. Translated: CASSNLITDTQYF.

This clonotype was counted at least ten times. The chain has TRBV10-3 and TRBJ1-4; D is ambiguous. The CDR3 totals 13 residues. V gave up 4 bases and J gave up 8 bases, with 11 bases separating them. In germline, CDR1 is ENHRY, CDR2 SYGVKD. The CDR3: CAISAPSGEKLFF. The CDR3 coding sequence is TGTGCCATCAGTGCGCCCTCGGGGGAAAAACTGTTTTTT.

This clonotype was detected ten times or more. CDR3 sequence reads: CASGGGQGTLIGAFF. The CDR3 coding sequence is TGTGCCAGCGGTGGGGGACAGGGCACCCTAATAGGAGCTTTCTTT. The chain joins TRBV11-2 to TRBJ1-1; 9 bases match TRBD1. Per germline, CDR1 SGHAT and CDR2 FQNNGV. This CDR3 has 15 residues. V dropped 8 bases and J dropped 10; count of bases not matched to a gene: 17.

This clonotype was counted at least ten times. J is TRBJ1-5 and V is TRBV24-1; TRBD1 is a possible D gene (6 bases). V was shortened by 4 bases and J by 0 bases, with 9 bases between the two germline ends. Germline CDR1 is KGHDR and CDR2 is SFDVKD. The CDR3 is made up of 15 amino acids. The CDR3 reads CATSDGQNSNQPQHF. DNA of the CDR3: TGTGCCACCAGTGACGGACAGAATAGCAATCAGCCCCAGCATTTT.

This clonotype was found a few times. This rearrangement joins TRBV4-1 to TRBJ2-7, with 9 positions matching TRBD1. This CDR3 is built from 14 residues. J was trimmed by 9 bases and V by 5 bases; bases with no gene match: 11. CDR1 is MGHRA, CDR2 YSYEKL, per germline. CDR3 region: CASSSGQGGTGQYF. Written as DNA, the CDR3 is TGCGCCAGCAGCTCGGGACAGGGAGGTACCGGGCAGTACTTC.

This clonotype came up many times. The rearrangement uses TRBV3-1 and TRBJ2-3; 8 bases are a match to TRBD2. The CDR3 is 17 amino acids. The germline CDR1 and CDR2 sequences are LGHDT and YNNKEL (reference sequence). V was clipped by 1 base and J by 0 bases; unmatched bases: 6. The CDR3 DNA follows: TGTGCCAGCAGCCAAGGATTAGCGGGAAGCAGCACAGATACGCAGTATTTT. It translates to CASSQGLAGSSTDTQYF.

The V and J genes are TRBV12-3 or TRBV12-4 and TRBJ2-2; D gene uncertain. V was pared by 1 base and J by 3 bases, with 3 bases between. CDR3 length: 13 residues. The CDR3 sequence: CASSLDYTGELFF. The CDR3 DNA reads TGTGCCAGCAGTTTAGACTACACCGGGGAGCTGTTTTTT.

This clonotype was seen many times. The J gene is TRBJ1-5, the V gene TRBV7-9; D gene unclear. Germline assignment: CDR1 SEHNR and CDR2 FQNEAQ (reference sequence). V lost 2 bases, J lost 0 bases, and 8 bases lay in between. The CDR3 spans 15 residues. This chain's CDR3 is CASSLSAYSNQPQHF. The DNA of the CDR3 is TGTGCCAGCAGCTTAAGCGCCTATAGCAATCAGCCCCAGCATTTT. The variable domain in full, completed from reference TRBV7-9 and TRBJ1-5, reads DTGVSQNPRHKITKRGQNVTFRCDPISEHNRLYWYRQTLGQGPEFLTYFQNEAQLEKSRLLSDRFSAERPKGSFSTLEIQRTEQGDSAMYLCASSLSAYSNQPQHFGDGTRLSIL.

This clonotype was observed a handful of times. The CDR3 reads CSARRGEAVAETQYF. In DNA, the CDR3 is TGCAGTGCTAGACGAGGGGAGGCGGTTGCGGAGACCCAGTACTTC. The chain is built from TRBV20-1 and TRBJ2-5; D is possibly TRBD2 (6 bases). CDR1 and CDR2 from the germline V gene are DFQATT and SNEGSKA (reference sequence). V was shortened by 2 bases and J by 5 bases, with 18 bases between the two germline ends. The CDR3 totals 15 residues.

Ten or more counts support this clonotype. The chain carries TRBV20-1 and TRBJ2-5; D not resolved. Between the trimmed V and J ends, which lost 2 bases and 4 bases, there was a span of 8 bases. The V gene's germline CDR1 is DFQATT and CDR2 SNEGSKA (reference sequence). The CDR3 totals 12 residues. The CDR3 DNA follows: TGCAGTGCTAGACTGCTAGTAGAGACCCAGTACTTC. This encodes CSARLLVETQYF.

Note on this clonotype: A much larger clonotype is one base distant, so this may be a read error. The chain has TRBV4-1 and TRBJ2-7, with 8 bases identical to TRBD1. V lost 6 bases and J lost 7; bases outside the gene matches: 11. The germline CDR1 and CDR2 sequences are MGHRA and YSYEKL. The CDR3 consists of 14 residues. CDR3 protein: CASRPWTGRDEQYF. CDR3 sequence (DNA): TGCGCCAGCAGACCCTGGACAGGGAGAGATGAGCAGTACTTC.

This clonotype was recorded a few times. V is TRBV29-1 and J is TRBJ2-7; D is possibly TRBD1 (6 bases). The ends were cut back, 4 bases at V and 7 bases at J, with 14 bases in the middle. The CDR3 consists of 12 residues. Germline assignment: CDR1 SQVTM and CDR2 ANQGSEA. The CDR3 protein is CSVGEGGGEQYF. In DNA, the CDR3 is TGCAGCGTTGGAGAAGGGGGTGGGGAGCAGTACTTC.

This chain uses TRBV4-1 with TRBJ2-1, with D possibly matching TRBD2 (6 bases). V dropped 4 bases and J dropped 8 bases, with 27 bases sitting between them. The CDR3 spans 18 residues. Looked up from germline, CDR1 is MGHRA and CDR2 is YSYEKL. DNA of the CDR3: TGCGCCAGCAGCCCCGCCCTAGCGAGTTGTGCGTGTTTGGATGAGCAGTTCTTC. Translation: CASSPALASCACLDEQFF.

This chain joins TRBV4-1 and TRBJ1-5; D is unresolved. Trimming left V 0 bases short and J 0 bases short, with 9 bases between. This CDR3 comprises 16 residues. Germline CDR1 and CDR2: MGHRA and YSYEKL. Here the CDR3 reads CASSQEPQNSNQPQHF. The CDR3 nucleotides read TGCGCCAGCAGCCAAGAGCCCCAGAATAGCAATCAGCCCCAGCATTTT.

The table lists this clonotype with a few counts. This chain connects TRBV7-8 to TRBJ1-5; the D is unclear. Looked up from germline, CDR1 is SGHVS and CDR2 is FQNEAQ. V lost 2 bases to trimming and J lost 4 bases, with 12 bases between them. This CDR3 contains 15 residues. The DNA of the CDR3 is TGTGCCAGCAGCTTATCGGCGGGGTCGAATCAGCCCCAGCATTTT. Its protein is CASSLSAGSNQPQHF.

Notes on this clonotype: A much larger clone differs from this one at a single base, so this may be a read error. CDR3 bases: TGTGCCAGCAGTGATAGGGGATCGGGCACTGAAGCTTTCTTT. The encoded protein is CASSDRGSGTEAFF. V usage is TRBV7-2 and J usage is TRBJ1-1; TRBD1 might be the D (5 bases). The CDR3 consists of 14 residues. The V gene's germline CDR1 is SGHTA and CDR2 FQGNSA. V gave up 6 bases and J gave up 4 bases, with 15 bases separating them.

This clonotype has at least ten counts. This chain connects TRBV7-2 to TRBJ2-5; 14 bases match TRBD2. Germline assignment: CDR1 SGHTA and CDR2 FQGNSA. The CDR3 has 16 residues. V lost 5 bases to trimming and J lost 4 bases; unmatched junction nucleotides: 6. CDR3 in amino acids: CASSITGTSGRETQYF. The DNA for the CDR3 is TGTGCCAGCAGCATCACCGGGACTAGCGGGAGAGAGACCCAGTACTTC. Full variable domain (rest looked up from reference TRBV7-2 and TRBJ2-5): GAGVSQSPSNKVTEKGKDVELRCDPISGHTALYWYRQSLGQGLEFLIYFQGNSAPDKSGLPSDRFSAERTGGSVSTLTIQRTQQEDSAVYLCASSITGTSGRETQYFGPGTRLLVL.

The chain uses TRBV27 and TRBJ1-6, with TRBD1 identical over 10 bases. The CDR3 contains 18 residues. V shed 4 bases, J shed 4 bases, and the junction held 10 bases outside the gene matches. Looked up from germline, CDR1 is MNHEY and CDR2 is SMNVEV (reference sequence). In DNA, the CDR3 is TGTGCCAGCAGTTCCGGGACAGGGGTTCCTAATTATAATTCACCCCTCCACTTT. This codes for CASSSGTGVPNYNSPLHF.